Listed here are 28 T cell receptor beta chains from one sample, sequenced in a study of cytomegalovirus exposure and HLA in healthy donors (dated by TCRdb to 2015 to 2018). The library was made by the immunoSEQ multiplex PCR assay. A mixture of 60 forward primers for TCR Vbeta segments and 13 reverse primers for TCR Jbeta segments was used in the multiplex PCR. TCRdb limited this immuneACCESS table to in-frame rearrangements with V and J called. A share of clones is missing; checked studies link under half to unresolved V genes, and the rest is unexplained. For this sample the table gives 120,000 or so clones, of which more than 70% were detected only once. The top ten clonotypes cover 3.5% to 4.5% of the sample. Sequenced: PBMCs. The receptor set was obtained from a man aged 25 to 40 in good health and CMV-seronegative.

This clone was seen a handful of times. V gene TRBV6-5 combines with J gene TRBJ1-2, with TRBD1 matching over 10 bases. The CDR3 spans 16 residues. Trimming removed 4 bases from V and 3 bases from J; junction bases left unmatched: 8. Germline V CDR1 and CDR2: MNHEY, SVGAGI. CDR3 coding DNA: TGTGCCAGCAGTTCGACAGGGGGCTCTTCTGACTATGGCTACACCTTC. Translation gives CASSSTGGSSDYGYTF.

The chain employs TRBV19 and TRBJ1-5; 9 bases map to TRBD1. In germline, CDR1 is LNHDA, CDR2 SQIVND (reference sequence). Trimming cost V 3 bases and J 5 bases; bases outside gene matches: 8. There are 16 residues in the CDR3. The CDR3 reads CASSIGTGWADQPQHF. In DNA form, the CDR3 reads TGTGCCAGTAGTATTGGGACAGGGTGGGCAGATCAGCCCCAGCATTTT.

With respect to this clone: At one boundary the junction diverges from the germline segment, which might be a read error. This chain connects TRBV7-9 to TRBJ2-2; TRBD1 or TRBD2 may be the D gene (5 bases each). CDR1 and CDR2 from the germline V gene are SEHNR and FQNEAQ (reference sequence). This CDR3 is 12 amino acids long. DNA of the CDR3: TGTTCCAGAGGGGTAGACACCGGGGAGCTGTTTTTT. This gives the protein CSRGVDTGELFF.

The gene calls are TRBV15 and TRBJ2-5, with D possibly being TRBD1 (5 bases). This CDR3 is built from 16 residues. V was cut by 5 bases and J by 1 base, with 17 bases left in between. The germline CDR1 and CDR2 sequences are LNHNV and YYDKDF (reference sequence). CDR3 in DNA: TGTGCCACCAGCGGTAAAAGAGACAGTACCCAAGAGACCCAGTACTTC. Its protein product is CATSGKRDSTQETQYF.

V usage is TRBV11-2 and J usage is TRBJ1-2, with D uncertain. The CDR3 loop spans 14 amino acids. The germline gives CDR1 SGHAT, CDR2 FQNNGV. The V end lost 2 bases, the J end lost 2 bases, and 9 bases lay between the germline ends. In DNA, the CDR3 is TGTGCCAGCAGCTTAAGAGGACTAAACTATGGCTACACCTTC. It specifies CASSLRGLNYGYTF.

The V gene is TRBV5-4, the J gene TRBJ2-5; 15 bases are shared with TRBD2. CDR1 is SGHNT and CDR2 is YYREEE in the germline V gene (reference sequence). The CDR3 contains 19 residues. V shed 4 bases, J shed 9 bases, and the junction held 19 bases outside the gene matches. The CDR3 loop reads CASSPGLAGGPGFSDPQYF. In DNA form, the CDR3 reads TGTGCCAGCAGCCCGGGACTAGCGGGGGGCCCTGGGTTCTCTGATCCCCAGTACTTC.

The gene calls are TRBV9 and TRBJ2-5; TRBD1 agrees at 7 bases. With 0 bases clipped from V and 2 bases from J, the junction kept 1 base outside the gene matches. Germline assignment: CDR1 SGDLS and CDR2 YYNGEE. The CDR3 covers 14 residues. The CDR3 sequence: CASSVGGQQETQYF. The CDR3 coding sequence is TGTGCCAGCAGCGTAGGGGGACAGCAAGAGACCCAGTACTTC. Full variable domain (remainder filled in from reference TRBV9 and TRBJ2-5): DSGVTQTPKHLITATGQRVTLRCSPRSGDLSVYWYQQSLDQGLQFLIQYYNGEERAKGNILERFSAQQFPDLHSELNLSSLELGDSALYFCASSVGGQQETQYFGPGTRLLVL.

The chain recombines TRBV7-9 with TRBJ2-3; D uncertain. V shed 5 bases and J shed 4 bases, with 7 bases lying between them. CDR1 is SEHNR, CDR2 FQNEAQ, per germline (reference sequence). The CDR3 is made up of 12 amino acids. In DNA form, the CDR3 reads TGTGCCAGCAGCCCCCTAGCAGATACGCAGTATTTT. Translating it yields CASSPLADTQYF.

V usage is TRBV6-6 and J usage is TRBJ1-1; the D gene is possibly TRBD1 (6 bases). Trimming took 2 bases from V and 1 from J, leaving 11 bases between them. Per germline, CDR1 MNHNY and CDR2 SVGAGI (reference sequence). This CDR3 comprises 15 residues. CDR3 bases: TGTGCCAGCAGTTACGGGAAGACAGGGAACACTGAAGCTTTCTTT. Residues: CASSYGKTGNTEAFF.

The chain recombines TRBV10-3 with TRBJ1-1; D gene uncertain. The ends were cut back, 11 bases at V and 6 bases at J, with 25 bases in the middle. The CDR3 sequence is 15 residues long. Germline loops: CDR1 ENHRY, CDR2 SYGVKD. This chain's CDR3 is CAAHGDAYLGAEAFF. In DNA, the CDR3 is TGTGCCGCCCACGGTGACGCATACCTCGGGGCTGAAGCTTTCTTT.

The chain couples TRBV6-1 to TRBJ2-1; TRBD1 might be the D (6 bases). Trimming removed 6 bases from V and 10 bases from J, with 22 bases in between. The CDR3 consists of 15 residues. Germline V CDR1 and CDR2: MNHNS, SASEGT. The CDR3 DNA sequence: TGTGCCAGCAGCCCGGCGTGGCAGGGGTTTGGAGAGCAGTTCTTC. Translation: CASSPAWQGFGEQFF.

The CDR3 protein is CASSFGQGTIEQYF. CDR3 DNA: TGTGCCAGCAGTTTCGGACAGGGGACAATCGAGCAGTACTTC. This rearrangement joins TRBV28 to TRBJ2-7; 9 bases are shared with TRBD1. CDR3 size: 14 residues. CDR1 is MDHEN, CDR2 SYDVKM, per germline. Trimming cost V 3 bases and J 6 bases; bases outside gene matches: 6.

The chain joins TRBV28 to TRBJ1-3, with a possible D match to TRBD1 (6 bases). This CDR3 contains 14 residues. Per the germline V gene, CDR1 is MDHEN and CDR2 is SYDVKM. V lost 5 bases, J lost 1 base, and 9 bases lay in between. The CDR3 loop reads CASSQQGSGNTIYF. In nucleotides, the CDR3 is TGTGCCAGCAGTCAACAGGGATCTGGAAACACCATATATTTT.

The gene calls are TRBV5-1 and TRBJ1-1; the D is unclear. The ends were cut back, 4 bases at V and 1 base at J, with 8 bases in the middle. CDR1 and CDR2 (germline): SGHRS, YFSETQ. The CDR3 runs to 13 residues. In DNA form, the CDR3 reads TGCGCCAGCAGCCGATCGGGGAACACTGAAGCTTTCTTT. This sequence encodes CASSRSGNTEAFF. The full variable domain, in which reference TRBV5-1 and TRBJ1-1 provide the parts outside the CDR3, is KAGVTQTPRYLIKTRGQQVTLSCSPISGHRSVSWYQQTPGQGLQFLFEYFSETQRNKGNFPGRFSGRQFSNSRSEMNVSTLELGDSALYLCASSRSGNTEAFFGQGTRLTVV.

The chain has TRBV5-1 and TRBJ2-1; 9 positions agree with TRBD2. Trimming took 0 bases from V and 1 from J; bases not matched to a gene: 5. Looked up from germline, CDR1 is SGHRS and CDR2 is YFSETQ. CDR3 length: 17 residues. CDR3 sequence reads: CASSLGAGGQSYNEQFF. DNA of the CDR3: TGCGCCAGCAGCTTGGGAGCGGGGGGCCAATCCTACAATGAGCAGTTCTTC.

This clone was observed a few times. The chain couples TRBV4-2 to TRBJ2-5, with D maybe TRBD2 (6 bases). V lost 0 bases to trimming and J lost 0 bases, with 14 bases between them. This CDR3 has 17 residues. CDR1 LGHNA and CDR2 YNFKEQ come from the germline V gene. CDR3 sequence reads: CASSQDTIAGNQETQYF. The CDR3 DNA follows: TGTGCCAGCAGCCAAGATACCATTGCGGGAAACCAAGAGACCCAGTACTTC.

V gene TRBV11-2 combines with J gene TRBJ2-2; D uncertain. Between the trimmed V and J ends, which lost 1 base and 7 bases, there was a span of 13 bases. The germline gives CDR1 SGHAT, CDR2 FQNNGV. This CDR3 has 15 residues. The chain's CDR3 is CASSLVVTLDGELFF. CDR3 coding DNA: TGTGCCAGCAGCTTAGTTGTCACTTTAGACGGGGAGCTGTTTTTT.

J is TRBJ1-6 and V is TRBV28, with D perhaps TRBD1 (6 bases). The CDR3 extends over 16 amino acids. Per the germline V gene, CDR1 is MDHEN and CDR2 is SYDVKM. The V gene lost 0 bases and the J gene lost 12 bases, with 18 bases spanning the gap. The CDR3: CASSLWGKQGREPLHF. CDR3 nucleotides: TGTGCCAGCAGTTTATGGGGGAAACAGGGCCGAGAACCCCTCCACTTT.

The chain carries TRBV18 and TRBJ2-7; 9 nucleotides agree with TRBD1. The V gene end was trimmed by 2 bases and the J gene end by 6 bases; junction bases not matched to a gene: 8. The length of the CDR3 is 15 residues. In germline, CDR1 is KGHSH, CDR2 LQKENI. CDR3 bases: TGTGCCAGCTCACCAAACTCGGGACAGGGAAGCGAGCAGTACTTC. Translating it yields CASSPNSGQGSEQYF.

This clone was observed once. In DNA form, the CDR3 reads TGTGCCAGCAGCGTACTAGGACAGGGGGACACTGAAGCTTTCTTT. Its protein product is CASSVLGQGDTEAFF. This sequence joins TRBV9 and TRBJ1-1; 10 nucleotides line up with TRBD1. Trimming cost V 1 base and J 3 bases; bases outside gene matches: 3. The CDR3 is made up of 15 amino acids. The germline V gene encodes CDR1 SGDLS and CDR2 YYNGEE.

The chain couples TRBV11-1 to TRBJ2-3; 8 nucleotides line up with TRBD2. The CDR3 length is 17 residues. The V gene's germline CDR1 is SGHAT and CDR2 FQDESV (reference sequence). V gave up 5 bases and J gave up 3 bases; unmatched junction bases: 13. The CDR3 region has the DNA TGTGCCAGCAGCCCCAATTACGGGGGGGCCTATACAGATACGCAGTATTTT. Encoded protein: CASSPNYGGAYTDTQYF.

The V and J genes are TRBV6-5 and TRBJ2-2; 8 bases are shared with TRBD1. There are 16 residues in the CDR3. Trimming took 0 bases from V and 10 from J; bases not matched to a gene: 10. Germline V lookup: CDR1 MNHEY, CDR2 SVGAGI. The CDR3 nucleotides read TGTGCCAGCAGTTACTCGTTCTACAGGGGGTCCGAGGAGCTGTTTTTT. This codes for CASSYSFYRGSEELFF.

This chain links TRBV11-3 with TRBJ2-3; TRBD1 might be the D (6 bases). The length of the CDR3 is 13 residues. Germline CDR1 is SGHNT and CDR2 is YENEEA. V lost 3 bases and J 5 bases, leaving 9 bases between the germline ends. This chain's CDR3 is CASSFRGEDTQYF. CDR3 sequence (DNA): TGTGCCAGCAGCTTCAGGGGTGAAGATACGCAGTATTTT.

This clone has just a few counts. The chain uses TRBV19 and TRBJ2-5; no definite D call. CDR3 length: 13 amino acids. Between the trimmed V and J ends, which lost 2 bases and 7 bases, there was a span of 11 bases. Germline V gives CDR1 LNHDA, CDR2 SQIVND (reference sequence). Written as DNA, the CDR3 is TGTGCCAGTAGTATAACTCGACGAGGGACCCAGTACTTC. Amino acids: CASSITRRGTQYF.

On this clone itself: Other DNA sequences in this sample translate to the same CDR3. The V and J genes are TRBV7-2 and TRBJ2-3; 14 bases align to TRBD2. V lost 4 bases and J lost 4; bases outside the gene matches: 4. Germline V gene sequence: CDR1 SGHTA, CDR2 FQGNSA. CDR3 length: 16 residues. The CDR3 protein is CASSSRLAGGPDTQYF. The DNA for the CDR3 is TGTGCCAGCAGCTCAAGACTAGCGGGGGGGCCAGATACGCAGTATTTT.

The CDR3 DNA is TGTGCCACCCTAGGACAGCGAGGACCCTACGAGCAGTACTTC. Its translation: CATLGQRGPYEQYF. The V gene is TRBV6-1, the J gene TRBJ2-7, with a tentative D call TRBD1 (6 bases). Germline CDR1 reads MNHNS; CDR2 reads SASEGT. V lost 10 bases and J lost 2, with 18 bases in between. CDR3 length: 14 amino acids.

This clone has just a few counts. The gene calls are TRBV2 and TRBJ2-5; D is uncertain. CDR1 and CDR2 from the germline V gene are SNHLY and FYNNEI. The CDR3 runs to 11 residues. V shed 8 bases and J shed 4 bases, with 8 bases lying between them. The CDR3 loop reads CASSFSETQYF. CDR3 DNA: TGTGCCAGCTCTTTCTCAGAGACCCAGTACTTC.

V is TRBV4-1 and J is TRBJ2-1; D is unresolved. The CDR3 totals 14 residues. Germline V lookup: CDR1 MGHRA, CDR2 YSYEKL. V lost 1 base and J 3 bases, leaving 7 bases between the germline ends. The CDR3, as DNA: TGCGCCAGCAGCCAAGCTCAGGACTACAATGAGCAGTTCTTC. As protein: CASSQAQDYNEQFF.